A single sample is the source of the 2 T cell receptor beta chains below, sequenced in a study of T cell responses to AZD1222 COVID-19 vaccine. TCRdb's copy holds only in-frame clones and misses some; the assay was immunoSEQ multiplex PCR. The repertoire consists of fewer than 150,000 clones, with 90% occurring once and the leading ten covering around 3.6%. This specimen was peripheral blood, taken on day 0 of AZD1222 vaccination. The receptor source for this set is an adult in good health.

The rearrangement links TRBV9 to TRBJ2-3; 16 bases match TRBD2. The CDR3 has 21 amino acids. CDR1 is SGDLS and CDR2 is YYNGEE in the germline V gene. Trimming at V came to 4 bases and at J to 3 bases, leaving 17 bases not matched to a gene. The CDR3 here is CASSTPGGLAGGPGGTDTQYF. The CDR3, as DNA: TGTGCCAGCAGCACCCCCGGGGGACTAGCGGGAGGGCCAGGCGGAACAGATACGCAGTATTTT.

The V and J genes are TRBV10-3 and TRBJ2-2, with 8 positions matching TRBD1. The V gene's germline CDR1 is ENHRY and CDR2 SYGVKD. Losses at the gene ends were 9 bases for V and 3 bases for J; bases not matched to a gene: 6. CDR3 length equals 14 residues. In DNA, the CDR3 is TGTGCCATACGACAGGGGTTTGACACCGGGGAGCTGTTTTTT. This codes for CAIRQGFDTGELFF.